The 5 T cell receptor beta chains below come from one sample, sequenced in a study of shared clonotypes between healthy human individuals. The data were produced by immunoSEQ multiplex PCR, yet TCRdb's version contains in-frame clones alone and is incomplete. The sample carries some 2 million clones, 95% recorded once. Sequences were obtained from naive CD4+ T cells sorted from blood. The subset was: CD45RA+ positively selected. The source is a man aged 18 to 29 in good health.

The chain couples TRBV6-1 to TRBJ2-7, with D uncertain. In germline, CDR1 is MNHNS, CDR2 SASEGT. The CDR3 is made up of 14 amino acids. V lost 10 bases and J 4 bases, leaving 20 bases between the germline ends. This CDR3 is CATQVEARKYEQYF. The CDR3 coding sequence is TGTGCCACGCAAGTAGAGGCGCGCAAGTACGAGCAGTACTTC.

The chain has TRBV7-2 and TRBJ1-5; D gene unclear. The CDR3 has 14 amino acids. Germline CDR1 is SGHTA and CDR2 is FQGNSA. Trimming cost V 2 bases and J 8 bases, with 13 bases left between them. The CDR3 bases are TGTGCCAGCAGCTTACTTCAGGTCCCAGAGCCCCAGCATTTT. Translation gives CASSLLQVPEPQHF.

In this sample, this clone turned up once. The chain uses TRBV5-5 and TRBJ1-6, with D maybe TRBD1 (6 bases). CDR3 size: 15 residues. The V end lost 4 bases, the J end lost 10 bases, and 18 bases lay between the germline ends. Germline V gives CDR1 SGHKS, CDR2 YYEKEE (reference sequence). The CDR3 sequence is CASSRSGDSGSPLHF. CDR3 nucleotide sequence: TGTGCCAGCAGCCGCTCAGGGGATTCAGGATCACCCCTCCACTTT.

The V call is TRBV6-1, the J call TRBJ1-5, with a possible D match to TRBD1 (5 bases). Trimming removed 6 bases from V and 5 bases from J, with 17 bases in between. Germline CDR1 reads MNHNS; CDR2 reads SASEGT. The CDR3 spans 15 residues. The chain's CDR3 is CASSRTQDLYQPQHF. Written as DNA, the CDR3 is TGTGCCAGCAGCCGAACACAGGACCTTTATCAGCCCCAGCATTTT.

This chain joins TRBV28 and TRBJ2-5; 10 bases are shared with TRBD2. CDR1 and CDR2 from the germline V gene are MDHEN and SYDVKM. After removal of 2 bases from V and 5 bases from J, the junction contained 5 bases not matched to a gene. CDR3 length: 15 amino acids. CDR3 in amino acids: CASSLERGGRETQYF. The CDR3 DNA reads as TGTGCCAGCAGTTTAGAGCGGGGGGGCCGCGAGACCCAGTACTTC.